These T cell receptor beta chains were read from a single sample in a study of CD8+ T cells in alopecia areata. Sequencing used immunoSEQ multiplex PCR; TCRdb keeps in-frame clones, though not all of them. Of more than 85,000 clones in the sample, around two fifths were seen once. Sequenced material: CD4+ T cells sorted from blood. The source of these receptors is a human donor with alopecia areata. Each CDR3 is given with its conserved first and last residue. D genes are given only for firm matches. Size is omitted from some rows. Given values are once, few, many or a class for expanded clones.

clone_size: NA; d_call: NA; j_call: TRBJ2-1; v_call: TRBV28; cdr3_nt: TGTGCCAGCAGTTTGTCGAGCGGAGCGTACAATGAGCAGTTCTTC; cdr3_aa: CASSLSSGAYNEQFF
clone_size: few; d_call: NA; j_call: TRBJ2-7; v_call: TRBV15; cdr3_nt: TGTGCCACCAGCTACCGGACAACAACCGAGCAGTACTTC; cdr3_aa: CATSYRTTTEQYF
clone_size: NA; d_call: TRBD1; j_call: TRBJ2-5; v_call: TRBV28; cdr3_nt: TGTGCCAGCAGTCCGACAGGGACAGAGACCCAGTACTTC; cdr3_aa: CASSPTGTETQYF
clone_size: NA; d_call: TRBD2; j_call: TRBJ2-3; v_call: TRBV29-1; cdr3_nt: TGCAGCGTCGGGACTAGCGGGGGTAGCACAGATACGCAGTATTTT; cdr3_aa: CSVGTSGGSTDTQYF
clone_size: few; d_call: NA; j_call: TRBJ1-2; v_call: TRBV29-1; cdr3_nt: TGCAGCGCTGATCGGCCTGGGGGCTACACCTTC; cdr3_aa: CSADRPGGYTF
clone_size: many; d_call: TRBD2; j_call: TRBJ2-5; v_call: TRBV28; cdr3_nt: TGTGCCAGCAGTTCGCTCCCACTAGCGTCGAGGGTAGAGACCCAGTACTTC; cdr3_aa: CASSSLPLASRVETQYF
clone_size: once; d_call: NA; j_call: TRBJ1-5; v_call: TRBV1; cdr3_nt: TGCACCAGCAGCTGGGCCGAGTGGCCCCAGCATTTT; cdr3_aa: CTSSWAEWPQHF
clone_size: NA; d_call: TRBD1; j_call: TRBJ2-7; v_call: TRBV5-1; cdr3_nt: TGCGCCAGCAGCGGGACAGCCTACGAGCAGTACTTC; cdr3_aa: CASSGTAYEQYF
clone_size: NA; d_call: NA; j_call: TRBJ2-7; v_call: TRBV29-1; cdr3_nt: TGCAGCGCCAAGGACGGGGGTGCCTACGAGCAGTACTTC; cdr3_aa: CSAKDGGAYEQYF
clone_size: NA; d_call: NA; j_call: TRBJ2-7; v_call: TRBV28; cdr3_nt: TGTGCCAGCAGTTTATGGCAGGGATGGGGGGAGCAGTACTTC; cdr3_aa: CASSLWQGWGEQYF
clone_size: NA; d_call: NA; j_call: TRBJ1-1; v_call: TRBV7-3; cdr3_nt: TGTGCCAGCAGCTTAAATCCTGGCACTGAAGCTTTCTTT; cdr3_aa: CASSLNPGTEAFF